Listed below are T cell receptor beta chains from one sample, sequenced in a study of T cell responses to AZD1222 COVID-19 vaccine. Here immunoSEQ multiplex PCR was the method, and the copy in TCRdb shows in-frame clones only, minus some. The sample carries 90,000 to 150,000 clones, 86% recorded once. This material consisted of peripheral blood, taken 28 days after the second AZD1222 dose. Receptors originate from an adult who received the AZD1222 COVID-19 vaccine. Both conserved end residues are part of each CDR3. Expanded clones are given a class, and other clones once, few, many or no size at all.

cdr3_length: 15; v_call: TRBV5-5; j_call: TRBJ2-5; clone_size: .; cdr3_aa: CASSSPGQGKETQYF
cdr3_length: 13; v_call: TRBV5-1; j_call: TRBJ1-1; clone_size: .; cdr3_aa: CASSFGQSAEAFF
cdr3_length: 15; v_call: TRBV15; j_call: TRBJ1-3; clone_size: .; cdr3_aa: CATSRDRASGNTIYF
cdr3_length: 14; v_call: TRBV7-9; j_call: TRBJ2-5; clone_size: .; cdr3_aa: CASSRGRNQETQYF
cdr3_length: 15; v_call: TRBV7-9; j_call: TRBJ1-4; clone_size: .; cdr3_aa: CASSSPGTGYEKLFF
cdr3_length: 15; v_call: TRBV11-2; j_call: TRBJ1-1; clone_size: .; cdr3_aa: CASSRIPGTNTEAFF
cdr3_length: 13; v_call: TRBV19; j_call: TRBJ2-7; clone_size: .; cdr3_aa: CASRQGASYEQYF
cdr3_length: 15; v_call: TRBV6-5; j_call: TRBJ2-7; clone_size: .; cdr3_aa: CASRYDEFGSDEQYF
cdr3_length: 16; v_call: TRBV7-9; j_call: TRBJ2-7; clone_size: .; cdr3_aa: CASSLGGSDRGHEQYF
cdr3_length: 14; v_call: TRBV28; j_call: TRBJ1-2; clone_size: .; cdr3_aa: CASSAGRDRRGYTF
cdr3_length: 16; v_call: TRBV6-4; j_call: TRBJ1-6; clone_size: .; cdr3_aa: CASRDTDRHRDSPLHF
cdr3_length: 13; v_call: TRBV10-3; j_call: TRBJ1-2; clone_size: .; cdr3_aa: CAIKPQGNYGYTF
cdr3_length: 16; v_call: TRBV3-1/TRBV3-2; j_call: TRBJ2-2; clone_size: .; cdr3_aa: CASSLRVTRRTGELFF
cdr3_length: 16; v_call: TRBV19; j_call: TRBJ2-1; clone_size: once; cdr3_aa: CATTGDSGSLYNEQFF
cdr3_length: 15; v_call: TRBV9; j_call: TRBJ2-1; clone_size: once; cdr3_aa: CASSVATSGQGEQFF
cdr3_length: 14; v_call: TRBV27; j_call: TRBJ1-4; clone_size: .; cdr3_aa: CASSGLNRNEKLFF
cdr3_length: 19; v_call: TRBV23-1; j_call: TRBJ2-7; clone_size: .; cdr3_aa: CASSNTDRGKKSTTYEQYF
cdr3_length: 15; v_call: TRBV2; j_call: TRBJ2-7; clone_size: .; cdr3_aa: CASRDSGGASYEQYF
cdr3_length: 12; v_call: TRBV10-2; j_call: TRBJ2-7; clone_size: .; cdr3_aa: CASSGQSYEQYF
cdr3_length: 15; v_call: TRBV30; j_call: TRBJ1-6; clone_size: .; cdr3_aa: CAWSQDRENNSPLHF
cdr3_length: 14; v_call: TRBV15; j_call: TRBJ1-1; clone_size: .; cdr3_aa: CATSGGGLRAEAFF
cdr3_length: 15; v_call: TRBV19; j_call: TRBJ1-2; clone_size: once; cdr3_aa: CASSSPMASNYGYTF
cdr3_length: 12; v_call: TRBV19; j_call: TRBJ2-2; clone_size: .; cdr3_aa: CASSSNTGELFF
cdr3_length: 15; v_call: TRBV6-5; j_call: TRBJ1-1; clone_size: few; cdr3_aa: CASSRNPDRVTEAFF
cdr3_length: 11; v_call: TRBV19; j_call: TRBJ2-1; clone_size: .; cdr3_aa: CASSIRREQFF
cdr3_length: 18; v_call: TRBV7-9; j_call: TRBJ1-6; clone_size: .; cdr3_aa: CASSSGTALSSYNSPLHF
cdr3_length: 15; v_call: TRBV3-1/TRBV3-2; j_call: TRBJ2-3; clone_size: .; cdr3_aa: CASSQDQVTSNTQYF
cdr3_length: 15; v_call: TRBV19; j_call: TRBJ2-2; clone_size: .; cdr3_aa: CASRPLGGRSGELFF
cdr3_length: 15; v_call: TRBV5-1; j_call: TRBJ2-3; clone_size: .; cdr3_aa: CASSLGEVGTDTQYF
cdr3_length: 16; v_call: TRBV28; j_call: TRBJ1-5; clone_size: .; cdr3_aa: CASKQGWGVGRQPQHF
cdr3_length: 16; v_call: TRBV3-1/TRBV3-2; j_call: TRBJ2-2; clone_size: .; cdr3_aa: CASSQGELKGSGELFF
cdr3_length: 13; v_call: TRBV29-1; j_call: TRBJ1-2; clone_size: few; cdr3_aa: CAVRGGTNYGYTF
cdr3_length: 15; v_call: TRBV9; j_call: TRBJ1-3; clone_size: .; cdr3_aa: CASSVEGAGGYTIYF
cdr3_length: 15; v_call: TRBV9; j_call: TRBJ1-3; clone_size: .; cdr3_aa: CASSASWGPGNTIYF
cdr3_length: 15; v_call: TRBV27; j_call: TRBJ2-3; clone_size: .; cdr3_aa: CASSFLAGVTDTQYF
cdr3_length: 14; v_call: TRBV29-1; j_call: TRBJ2-6; clone_size: .; cdr3_aa: CSVEDRAGANVLTF
cdr3_length: 16; v_call: TRBV18; j_call: TRBJ2-5; clone_size: .; cdr3_aa: CASSRGTGGLQETQYF
cdr3_length: 15; v_call: TRBV28; j_call: TRBJ2-7; clone_size: .; cdr3_aa: CASSPTSGGDYEQYF
cdr3_length: 13; v_call: TRBV30; j_call: TRBJ1-2; clone_size: .; cdr3_aa: CAWSVQGDYGYTF
cdr3_length: 14; v_call: TRBV4-1; j_call: TRBJ2-5; clone_size: .; cdr3_aa: CASSQYLRGGTQYF
cdr3_length: 16; v_call: TRBV29-1; j_call: TRBJ1-2; clone_size: .; cdr3_aa: CSVAGQESPSNYGYTF
cdr3_length: 14; v_call: TRBV4-3; j_call: TRBJ2-5; clone_size: .; cdr3_aa: CASSQAGQRETQYF
cdr3_length: 15; v_call: TRBV10-3; j_call: TRBJ2-1; clone_size: .; cdr3_aa: CAISDGSGARNEQFF
cdr3_length: 15; v_call: TRBV5-1; j_call: TRBJ2-7; clone_size: once; cdr3_aa: CASRDGGGTVYEQYF
cdr3_length: 17; v_call: TRBV27; j_call: TRBJ2-5; clone_size: .; cdr3_aa: CASSPGTGKLGRETQYF
cdr3_length: 14; v_call: TRBV7-3; j_call: TRBJ2-2; clone_size: .; cdr3_aa: CASSLFINTGELFF
cdr3_length: 15; v_call: TRBV3-1/TRBV3-2; j_call: TRBJ1-4; clone_size: .; cdr3_aa: CASSPMRINNEKLFF
cdr3_length: 18; v_call: TRBV3-1/TRBV3-2; j_call: TRBJ1-2; clone_size: .; cdr3_aa: CASSRNRDRPFEDGGYTF
cdr3_length: 14; v_call: TRBV5-8; j_call: TRBJ2-5; clone_size: .; cdr3_aa: CASSLGAGQETQYF